The 20 T cell receptor beta chains reported below all come from one sample, sequenced in a study of CD8 T cells in ankylosing spondylitis. Antigens for these TCRs are unknown. Regarding the study as a whole: Made up of under ten highly homologous variants, a TCR beta motif appeared characteristic of ankylosing spondylitis blood.

In TCRdb, the 5' RACE reads were re-called with MiXCR into one record per CDR3 protein. The sample consists of 670,000 or so distinct CDR3 sequences, roughly 19% of them appearing once. Sequenced material: blood, either unsorted or a sorted T cell fraction (not recorded which). All receptors derive from a male donor with ankylosing spondylitis.

V gene TRBV20-1 combines with J gene TRBJ1-5, with D tentatively TRBD1 (5 bases). The ends were cut back, 1 base at V and 7 bases at J, with 11 bases in the middle. The CDR3 is made up of 13 amino acids. Germline CDR1 DFQATT, CDR2 SNEGSKA (reference sequence). CDR3 sequence (DNA): TGCAGTGCTAGAGTAAGAGGGACCCAGCCCCAGCATTTT. This codes for CSARVRGTQPQHF.

The chain joins TRBV7-9 to TRBJ2-5, with 9 nucleotides matching TRBD2. Germline V CDR1 and CDR2: SEHNR, FQNEAQ (reference sequence). V shed 3 bases and J 1 base; nucleotides not matched to a gene: 3. The CDR3 length is 15 residues. The CDR3 DNA follows: TGTGCCAGCAGCTTCCATAGCGGGGGCCAAGAGACCCAGTACTTC. This gives the protein CASSFHSGGQETQYF.

This clonotype turned up a few times. V and J are TRBV3-1 and TRBJ2-6; no reliable D call. V was pared by 3 bases and J by 6 bases, with 6 bases between. Germline V gene lookup returns CDR1 LGHDT and CDR2 YNNKEL (reference sequence). CDR3 length: 13 residues. The CDR3 coding sequence is TGTGCCAGCAGCCAGCTCTCGGCCAACGTCCTGACTTTC. It codes for CASSQLSANVLTF.

The rearrangement joins TRBV2 to TRBJ2-7; TRBD2 matches at 7 bases. J was trimmed by 2 bases and V by 7 bases; bases with no gene match: 8. The CDR3 is made up of 14 amino acids. Germline CDR1 SNHLY, CDR2 FYNNEI. The chain's CDR3 is CASTITSATYEQYF. For the CDR3, the DNA is TGTGCCAGCACCATTACTAGCGCAACCTACGAGCAGTACTTC.

This clonotype was counted many times. The chain recombines TRBV12-3 or TRBV12-4 with TRBJ2-1; D may be TRBD2 (5 bases). The V gene lost 4 bases and the J gene lost 1 base, with 17 bases spanning the gap. This CDR3 is built from 17 residues. CDR3 amino acids: CASSSSAVGASYNEQFF. CDR3 sequence (DNA): TGTGCCAGCAGTTCCAGCGCAGTGGGAGCTTCCTACAATGAGCAGTTCTTC.

As concerns this clonotype: No conserved phenylalanine or tryptophan is present at the end of the CDR3, so a read error is the likely explanation. The genes are TRBV6-1 and TRBJ2-1, with D hard to call. Germline loops: CDR1 MNHNS, CDR2 SASEGT. CDR3 length equals 14 residues. Trimming took off 1 base at V and 7 bases at J, with 11 bases between the two ends. The CDR3 sequence: CASSEVGLRNEQFS. Here the CDR3 DNA reads TGTGCCAGCAGTGAAGTGGGGTTGAGGAATGAGCAGTTCTCC.

V gene TRBV12-3 or TRBV12-4 combines with J gene TRBJ2-7; D is possibly TRBD1 or TRBD2 (5 bases each). There are 14 residues in the CDR3. Trimming shortened V by 4 bases and J by 0 bases, and 10 bases separated the two germline ends. CDR3 in amino acids: CASSWTRGSYEQYF. Written as DNA, the CDR3 is TGTGCCAGCAGTTGGACGAGGGGCTCCTACGAGCAGTACTTC.

This clonotype occurred a few times. V usage is TRBV20-1 and J usage is TRBJ1-5, with 9 bases identical to TRBD1. The CDR3 loop spans 17 amino acids. Germline V gives CDR1 DFQATT, CDR2 SNEGSKA (reference sequence). V was clipped by 5 bases and J by 0 bases; unmatched bases: 11. CDR3 in DNA: TGCAGTGCTCCCTCAGTAGGACAGGGGTATAGCAATCAGCCCCAGCATTTT. Protein: CSAPSVGQGYSNQPQHF.

The chain employs TRBV5-5 and TRBJ2-7, with D possibly TRBD1 on 5 matching bases. Per germline, CDR1 SGHKS and CDR2 YYEKEE (reference sequence). Trimming shortened V by 0 bases and J by 2 bases, and 9 bases separated the two germline ends. This CDR3 is 14 amino acids long. Here the CDR3 reads CASSLGGFPYEQYF. Here the CDR3 DNA reads TGTGCCAGCAGCTTGGGGGGCTTTCCCTACGAGCAGTACTTC.

This clonotype was recorded many times. This chain connects TRBV4-1 to TRBJ2-7; 12 bases agree with TRBD2. Germline assignment: CDR1 MGHRA and CDR2 YSYEKL. V shed 3 bases, J shed 0 bases, and the junction held 3 bases outside the gene matches. The CDR3 has 16 residues. CDR3: CASSHTLAGGSYEQYF. Written as DNA, the CDR3 is TGCGCCAGCAGCCACACACTAGCGGGAGGCTCCTACGAGCAGTACTTC.

The chain joins TRBV9 to TRBJ1-2; TRBD1 matches 7 bases. CDR1 SGDLS and CDR2 YYNGEE come from the germline V gene. The CDR3 is 14 residues long. The junction had 7 bases not matched to a gene; V was cut back by 5 bases and J by 3 bases. The CDR3 bases are TGTGCCAGCAGTTACGTCCAGGGGGACTATGGCTACACCTTC. Translated: CASSYVQGDYGYTF.

This clonotype has a count of ten or more. This chain uses TRBV12-3 or TRBV12-4 with TRBJ1-5; D is uncertain. The CDR3 length is 13 residues. Trimming took 5 bases from V and 2 from J, leaving 7 bases between them. The DNA of the CDR3 is TGTGCCAGCAGTCGGCAGCGCAATCAGCCCCAGCATTTT. Encoded protein: CASSRQRNQPQHF.

This clonotype has just a few counts. The chain recombines TRBV4-1 with TRBJ2-3; TRBD1 agrees at 9 bases. The CDR3 covers 16 residues. Germline V gene sequence: CDR1 MGHRA, CDR2 YSYEKL. V shed 4 bases and J 4 bases; nucleotides not matched to a gene: 9. DNA for the CDR3: TGCGCCAGCAGCCGACGACAGGGGGTCACCGCAGATACGCAGTATTTT. Encoded protein: CASSRRQGVTADTQYF.

The chain recombines TRBV20-1 with TRBJ2-7, with 9 bases lining up with TRBD2. The CDR3 totals 13 residues. The V gene end was trimmed by 5 bases and the J gene end by 4 bases; junction bases not matched to a gene: 6. Per the germline V gene, CDR1 is DFQATT and CDR2 is SNEGSKA (reference sequence). CDR3 in amino acids: CSASGTSRYEQYF. The CDR3 bases are TGCAGTGCTTCCGGGACTAGCAGGTACGAGCAGTACTTC.

In its sample, this clonotype was seen many times. This sequence joins TRBV29-1 and TRBJ1-2, with D unresolved. CDR3 length equals 14 residues. Deletions cut 7 bases from V and 5 bases from J, with 20 bases between. In germline, CDR1 is SQVTM, CDR2 ANQGSEA. CDR3 region: CSAEWASGIYGYTF. CDR3 coding DNA: TGCAGCGCAGAGTGGGCTTCGGGGATATATGGCTACACCTTC.

This chain links TRBV28 with TRBJ1-5; D is unresolved. V was trimmed by 7 bases and J by 3 bases, leaving 13 bases between them. The germline V gene encodes CDR1 MDHEN and CDR2 SYDVKM. This CDR3 has 14 amino acids. The CDR3 region has the DNA TGTGCCAGCACAATTCAGACTTCCAATCAGCCCCAGCATTTT. This translates into CASTIQTSNQPQHF.

This clonotype was found a few times. This chain connects TRBV11-2 to TRBJ1-5; 8 bases align to TRBD1. The V and J ends lost 0 bases and 5 bases, in that order; junction bases with no gene match: 9. This CDR3 region has 17 residues. Germline CDR1 reads SGHAT; CDR2 reads FQNNGV. DNA for the CDR3: TGTGCCAGCAGCTTAGAAGGGTCCAGGGGGCGTCATCAGCCCCAGCATTTT. It codes for CASSLEGSRGRHQPQHF.

The rearrangement uses TRBV7-8 and TRBJ2-7, with 8 nucleotides matching TRBD1. Germline V gene sequence: CDR1 SGHVS, CDR2 FQNEAQ. The CDR3 runs 14 residues. Germline trimming cut 1 base from V and 7 bases from J; bases unmatched to any gene: 6. CDR3 bases: TGTGCCAGCAGCTTAGAGGACAGGGTCGGGGAGCAGTACTTC. Its protein is CASSLEDRVGEQYF.

The DNA of the CDR3 is TGCGCCAGCAGGCCTCAGGGGTCCACCTACAATGAGCAGTTCTTC. Its protein product is CASRPQGSTYNEQFF. The chain is built from TRBV5-1 and TRBJ2-1; possible D gene TRBD1, 6 bases. The V end was cut by 5 bases, the J end by 2 bases, with 14 bases between. This CDR3 comprises 15 residues. Germline assignment: CDR1 SGHRS and CDR2 YFSETQ.

The rearrangement uses TRBV27 and TRBJ2-3; D is perhaps TRBD2 (7 bases). Germline V gene lookup returns CDR1 MNHEY and CDR2 SMNVEV (reference sequence). The ends were cut back, 6 bases at V and 0 bases at J, with 16 bases in the middle. This CDR3 comprises 16 residues. The CDR3 loop reads CASSPRGAGSTDTQYF. DNA of the CDR3: TGTGCCAGCAGCCCCCGGGGGGCGGGGAGCACAGATACGCAGTATTTT.